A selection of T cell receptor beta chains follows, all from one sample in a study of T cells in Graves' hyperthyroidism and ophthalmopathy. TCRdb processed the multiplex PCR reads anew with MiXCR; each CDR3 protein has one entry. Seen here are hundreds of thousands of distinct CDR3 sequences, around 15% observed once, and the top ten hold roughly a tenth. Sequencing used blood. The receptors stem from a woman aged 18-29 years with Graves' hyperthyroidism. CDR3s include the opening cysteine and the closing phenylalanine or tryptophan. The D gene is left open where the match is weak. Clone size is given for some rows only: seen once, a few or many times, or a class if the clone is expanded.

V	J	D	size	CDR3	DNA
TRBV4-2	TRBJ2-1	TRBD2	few	CASSQGPGLVNEQFF	TGTGCCAGCAGCCAAGGCCCAGGACTAGTTAATGAGCAGTTCTTC
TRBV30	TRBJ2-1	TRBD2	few	CAWSLAGGNNEQFF	TGTGCCTGGAGTCTAGCGGGCGGGAACAATGAGCAGTTCTTC
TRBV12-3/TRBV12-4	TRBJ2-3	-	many	CASGQESDTQYF	TGTGCCAGCGGGCAGGAGTCAGATACGCAGTATTTT
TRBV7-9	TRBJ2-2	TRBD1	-	CASSLPRIGQGARELFF	TGTGCCAGCAGCCTCCCGCGGATTGGACAGGGGGCCCGGGAGCTGTTTTTT
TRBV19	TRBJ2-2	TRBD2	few	CASSILAATNTGELFF	TGTGCCAGTAGTATACTAGCGGCCACAAACACCGGGGAGCTGTTTTTT
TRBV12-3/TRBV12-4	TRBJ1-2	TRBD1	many	CASSSRGGSGYTF	TGTGCCAGCAGTTCCAGGGGGGGATCTGGCTACACCTTC
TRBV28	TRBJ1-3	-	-	CASSSGSAGNTIYF	TGTGCCAGCAGTTCGGGGTCCGCTGGAAACACCATATATTTT
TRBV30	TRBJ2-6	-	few	CAWSLGSGANVLTF	TGTGCCTGGAGTTTGGGGAGCGGGGCCAACGTCCTGACTTTC
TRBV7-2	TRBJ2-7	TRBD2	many	CASSLIGGGEQYF	TGTGCCAGCAGCTTAATTGGGGGGGGCGAGCAGTACTTC
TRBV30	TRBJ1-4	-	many	CAWNGGLTNEKLFF	TGTGCCTGGAACGGGGGCCTAACTAATGAAAAACTGTTTTTT
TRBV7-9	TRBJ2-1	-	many	CASSLGYGGTYNEQFF	TGTGCCAGCAGCTTAGGGTATGGCGGGACCTACAATGAGCAGTTCTTC
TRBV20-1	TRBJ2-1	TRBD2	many	CSAGLAGNNEQFF	TGCAGTGCGGGACTAGCGGGAAACAATGAGCAGTTCTTC
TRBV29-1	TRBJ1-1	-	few	CSVEDTGVVNTEAFF	TGCAGCGTTGAAGATACGGGTGTCGTTAACACTGAAGCTTTCTTT
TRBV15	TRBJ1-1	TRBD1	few	CATSTRTGSTEAFF	TGTGCCACCAGCACCCGGACAGGGAGTACTGAAGCTTTCTTT
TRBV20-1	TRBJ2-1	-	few	CSADLRDSHNEQFF	TGCAGTGCTGACCTCCGGGACTCCCACAATGAGCAGTTCTTC
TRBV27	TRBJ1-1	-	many	CASSPGYSNTEAFF	TGTGCCAGCAGCCCAGGATATTCTAACACTGAAGCTTTCTTT
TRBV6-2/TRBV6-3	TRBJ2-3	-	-	CASKVAGTDTQYF	TGTGCCAGCAAGGTAGCTGGCACAGATACGCAGTATTTT
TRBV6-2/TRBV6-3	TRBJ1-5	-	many	CASSQHSGTAYSNQPQHF	TGTGCCAGCAGTCAGCATTCCGGGACCGCATATAGCAATCAGCCCCAGCATTTT
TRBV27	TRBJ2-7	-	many	CASSLSDFRATYEQYF	TGTGCCAGCAGTTTATCGGACTTCAGAGCGACCTACGAGCAGTACTTC
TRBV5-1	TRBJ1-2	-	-	CASSSNDGYTF	TGCGCCAGCAGCTCAAACGATGGCTACACCTTC
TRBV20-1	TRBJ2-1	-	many	CSALGGYNEQFF	TGCAGTGCTCTCGGTGGGTACAATGAGCAGTTCTTC
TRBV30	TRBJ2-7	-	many	CAWGGRYEQYF	TGTGCCTGGGGCGGACGCTACGAGCAGTACTTC
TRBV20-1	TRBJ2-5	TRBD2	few	CSATGLADQETQYF	TGCAGTGCTACCGGACTAGCGGATCAAGAGACCCAGTACTTC
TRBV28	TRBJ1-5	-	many	CASSPQGLGNQPQHF	TGTGCCAGCAGTCCCCAGGGGTTAGGCAATCAGCCCCAGCATTTT